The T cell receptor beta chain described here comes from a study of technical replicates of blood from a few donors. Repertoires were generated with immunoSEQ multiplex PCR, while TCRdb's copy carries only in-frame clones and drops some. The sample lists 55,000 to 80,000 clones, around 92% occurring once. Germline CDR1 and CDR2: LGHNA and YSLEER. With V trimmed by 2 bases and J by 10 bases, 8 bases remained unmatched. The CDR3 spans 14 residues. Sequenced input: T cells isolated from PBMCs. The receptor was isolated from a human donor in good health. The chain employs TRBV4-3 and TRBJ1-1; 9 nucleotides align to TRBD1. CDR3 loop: CASSQIQGAGGAFF. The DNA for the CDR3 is TGCGCCAGCAGCCAAATACAGGGGGCTGGGGGAGCTTTCTTT.